One sample yielded the 31 T cell receptor beta chains listed below, sequenced in a study of blood T cell repertoires in COVID-19. TCRdb keeps only in-frame clones here, not all; method: immunoSEQ multiplex PCR. The sample includes fewer than 120,000 clones, around 80% of them seen just once. Specimen: peripheral blood. The receptors shown here come from a woman aged 80 or over with acute or convalescent COVID-19.

The chain joins TRBV2 to TRBJ1-4; D ambiguous. The germline V gene encodes CDR1 SNHLY and CDR2 FYNNEI. With 3 bases removed from V and 7 bases from J, the gap between germline ends came to 12 bases. The CDR3 has 14 amino acids. Here the CDR3 DNA reads TGTGCCAGCAGTGAGACGGGCCGGGGTGAAAAACTGTTTTTT. Its protein product is CASSETGRGEKLFF.

The rearrangement links TRBV14 to TRBJ1-2; 7 bases line up with TRBD1. The germline gives CDR1 SGHDN, CDR2 FVKESK. V gave up 8 bases and J gave up 7 bases; unmatched junction bases: 7. CDR3 length: 12 residues. CDR3 nucleotides: TGTGCCAGCGGACAGGCGGCGGGTGGCTACACCTTC. It specifies CASGQAAGGYTF.

A remark on this clone: One end of the junction varies from germline; a read error may be responsible. The V call is TRBV20-1, the J call TRBJ1-1; no clear D. There are 10 residues in the CDR3. From germline, CDR1 is DFQATT and CDR2 SNEGSKA (reference sequence). In DNA form, the CDR3 reads TGCAGTGCTAGTCTCGTCGTGGCCTCATTT. It codes for CSASLVVASF.

The CDR3 sequence is CASSQVGGSETQYF. The DNA for the CDR3 is TGTGCCAGCAGCCAAGTGGGAGGGTCTGAGACCCAGTACTTC. The chain combines TRBV4-2 with TRBJ2-5, with 7 bases that match TRBD2. J gave up 5 bases and V 1 base, and 4 bases lay outside the gene matches. The CDR3 totals 14 residues. Per germline, CDR1 LGHNA and CDR2 YNFKEQ.

CDR3 nucleotides: TGTGCCAGCAGCGGAGGGGACAGGCGTGAAAATCAGCCCCAGCATTTT. It codes for CASSGGDRRENQPQHF. The chain combines TRBV7-6 with TRBJ1-5, with 8 bases aligning to TRBD1. V dropped 5 bases and J dropped 4; count of bases not matched to a gene: 10. The length of the CDR3 is 16 residues. Germline V gene sequence: CDR1 SGHVS, CDR2 FNYEAQ.

The rearrangement uses TRBV5-1 and TRBJ1-5; D possibly corresponds to TRBD1 (6 bases). The V gene lost 0 bases and the J gene lost 7 bases, with 11 bases spanning the gap. This CDR3 region has 14 residues. Germline V CDR1 and CDR2: SGHRS, YFSETQ. CDR3 nucleotides: TGCGCCAGCAGCTTGGACACAGGGATCCAGCCCCAGCATTTT. This gives the protein CASSLDTGIQPQHF.

The CDR3 DNA reads as TGTGCCAGCAGCCAAGGTGGAGAAAACTATGGCTACACCTTC. Translation: CASSQGGENYGYTF. The chain has TRBV3-1 (or the pseudogene TRBV3-2) and TRBJ1-2; no firm D call. The CDR3 length is 14 residues. The V and J ends lost 1 base and 2 bases respectively, with 8 bases between them. Germline loops: CDR1 LGHDT, CDR2 YNNKEL (reference sequence).

This rearrangement joins TRBV5-1 to TRBJ2-5; 10 bases match TRBD1. V was pared by 4 bases and J by 5 bases, with 2 bases of the junction left unmatched. CDR1 is SGHRS and CDR2 is YFSETQ in the germline V gene. This CDR3 has 13 residues. The CDR3 DNA reads TGCGCCAGCAGCCAGGACAGGGGGGAGACCCAGTACTTC. Its protein is CASSQDRGETQYF.

This CDR3 reads CASSQPPQAEYTDTQYF. In DNA, the CDR3 is TGTGCCAGCAGCCAACCTCCCCAAGCGGAGTACACAGATACGCAGTATTTT. The chain uses TRBV3-1 (or the pseudogene TRBV3-2) and TRBJ2-3, with TRBD2 as a possible D gene (5 bases). The ends were cut back, 2 bases at V and 2 bases at J, with 17 bases in the middle. Germline CDR1 reads LGHDT; CDR2 reads YNNKEL (reference sequence). The CDR3 covers 17 residues.

The chain combines TRBV27 with TRBJ2-1; the match to TRBD2 covers 9 bases. Germline lookup yields CDR1 MNHEY and CDR2 SMNVEV (reference sequence). This CDR3 is built from 17 residues. V was pared by 6 bases and J by 3 bases, with 12 bases of the junction left unmatched. CDR3 sequence: CASSISSGEKYYNEQFF. The CDR3, as DNA: TGTGCCAGCAGCATCTCTAGCGGGGAGAAGTACTACAATGAGCAGTTCTTC.

The J gene is TRBJ1-6, the V gene TRBV18; possibly TRBD1 for D (6 bases). The CDR3 is 14 amino acids. The germline gives CDR1 KGHSH, CDR2 LQKENI. V was pared by 6 bases and J by 5 bases, with 11 bases between. For the CDR3, the DNA is TGTGCCAGCTCCTCGACAGGAAATAATTCACCCCTCCACTTT. Protein product: CASSSTGNNSPLHF.

The chain is built from TRBV7-9 and TRBJ2-5; 7 bases line up with TRBD1. This CDR3 has 13 residues. Germline lookup yields CDR1 SEHNR and CDR2 FQNEAQ (reference sequence). Trimming at V came to 5 bases and at J to 5 bases, leaving 5 bases not matched to a gene. In nucleotides, the CDR3 is TGTGCCAGCAGCCCATACAGGGGTGAGACCCAGTACTTC. Translated, it gives CASSPYRGETQYF.

This rearrangement joins TRBV20-1 to TRBJ2-7, with TRBD2 identical over 11 bases. The CDR3 spans 11 residues. The germline V gene encodes CDR1 DFQATT and CDR2 SNEGSKA (reference sequence). CDR3 sequence: CRTSGAYEQYF. For the CDR3, the DNA is TGCAGGACTAGCGGGGCCTACGAGCAGTACTTC.

Only a few counts were recorded for this clone. The CDR3 region is CASSRLMGHYEQYF. The CDR3 bases are TGTGCCAGCAGCCGACTCATGGGACATTACGAGCAGTACTTC. The gene calls are TRBV11-2 and TRBJ2-7; a possible D gene is TRBD1 (6 bases). Trimming removed 5 bases at V and 4 bases at J, with 15 bases between. The CDR3 runs 14 residues. Germline loops: CDR1 SGHAT, CDR2 FQNNGV.

The V call is TRBV11-3, the J call TRBJ1-1, with TRBD1 as a possible D gene (6 bases). The CDR3 extends over 13 amino acids. V was pared by 4 bases and J by 5 bases, with 11 bases between. Germline CDR1 SGHNT, CDR2 YENEEA. DNA of the CDR3: TGTGCCAGCAGCTCACAGGGCGGGACTGAAGCTTTCTTT. It specifies CASSSQGGTEAFF.

The V gene is TRBV7-2, the J gene TRBJ2-6, with TRBD1 matching 9 bases. Germline V gene sequence: CDR1 SGHTA, CDR2 FQGNSA. This CDR3 has 17 residues. V was clipped by 6 bases and J by 0 bases; unmatched bases: 6. CDR3 sequence reads: CASSRDRVDSGANVLTF. The CDR3 DNA follows: TGTGCCAGCAGTCGGGACAGGGTGGACTCTGGGGCCAACGTCCTGACTTTC.

As DNA, the CDR3 is TGTGCCAGCAGTATGTATGCCAGGGCCCGAGACATTCAGTACTTC. This encodes CASSMYARARDIQYF. The chain couples TRBV27 to TRBJ2-4, with D tentatively TRBD1 (5 bases). The V gene lost 5 bases and the J gene lost 8 bases, with 19 bases spanning the gap. Germline V gene sequence: CDR1 MNHEY, CDR2 SMNVEV (reference sequence). This CDR3 is 15 amino acids long.

The chain has TRBV3-1 (or the pseudogene TRBV3-2) and TRBJ2-5; 8 nucleotides align to TRBD1. Germline loops: CDR1 LGHDT, CDR2 YNNKEL (reference sequence). J was trimmed by 5 bases and V by 0 bases; bases with no gene match: 5. The CDR3 loop spans 15 amino acids. The CDR3 DNA follows: TGTGCCAGCAGCCAAGAGCCTGACAGGGGTGAGACCCAGTACTTC. It translates to CASSQEPDRGETQYF.

This clone occurred a few times. The chain joins TRBV27 to TRBJ1-2; D may be TRBD1 (6 bases). Germline V gene data show CDR1 as MNHEY and CDR2 as SMNVEV (reference sequence). The V end was cut by 2 bases, the J end by 4 bases, with 11 bases between. The CDR3 spans 14 residues. CDR3 amino acids: CASSLRQGIYGYTF. DNA of the CDR3: TGTGCCAGCAGTTTAAGGCAGGGGATCTATGGCTACACCTTC.

J is TRBJ1-5 and V is TRBV30; D gene unclear. The germline V and J ends were trimmed by 0 bases and 5 bases, with 17 bases remaining between them. CDR3 length equals 16 residues. CDR1 GTSNPN and CDR2 SVGIG come from the germline V gene (reference sequence). DNA of the CDR3: TGTGCCTGGAGTGTAGAGGGCCCAAGGGTAGATCAGCCCCAGCATTTT. Translation: CAWSVEGPRVDQPQHF.

The chain joins TRBV4-1 to TRBJ1-2, with D perhaps matching TRBD1 (5 bases). CDR3 length: 13 residues. V gave up 0 bases and J gave up 11 bases, with 13 bases separating them. The germline V gene encodes CDR1 MGHRA and CDR2 YSYEKL. The CDR3 coding sequence is TGCGCCAGCAGCCAAGATCTAGGGGTTCATTACACCTTC. Translating gives CASSQDLGVHYTF.

The chain links TRBV14 to TRBJ2-1; 12 bases are a match to TRBD2. Germline loops: CDR1 SGHDN, CDR2 FVKESK. This CDR3 spans 20 amino acids. The V and J ends lost 2 bases and 0 bases, in that order; junction bases with no gene match: 11. In DNA form, the CDR3 reads TGTGCCAGCAGCCAATTACAGGGAAAGACTAGCGGGAGCTCCTACAATGAGCAGTTCTTC. Protein product: CASSQLQGKTSGSSYNEQFF. Based on the CDR3 plus reference TRBV14 and TRBJ2-1, the full variable domain is EAGVTQFPSHSVIEKGQTVTLRCDPISGHDNLYWYRRVMGKEIKFLLHFVKESKQDESGMPNNRFLAERTGGTYSTLKVQPAELEDSGVYFCASSQLQGKTSGSSYNEQFFGPGTRLTVL.

The chain uses TRBV6-5 and TRBJ2-5; TRBD2 aligns across 13 bases. Looked up from germline, CDR1 is MNHEY and CDR2 is SVGAGI. The J segment lost 5 bases and the V segment lost 7 bases, leaving 7 bases of the junction unmatched. This CDR3 comprises 15 residues. The CDR3 is CASIPLAGGQETQYF. The CDR3 DNA reads as TGTGCCAGCATCCCACTAGCGGGAGGGCAGGAGACCCAGTACTTC.

The chain carries TRBV5-1 and TRBJ2-7; 9 bases map to TRBD1. Germline V gives CDR1 SGHRS, CDR2 YFSETQ. CDR3 length: 13 amino acids. V was clipped by 4 bases and J by 5 bases; unmatched bases: 4. The CDR3 here is CASSRGQGDEQYF. The DNA for the CDR3 is TGCGCCAGCAGCCGGGGACAGGGAGACGAGCAGTACTTC. Based on the CDR3 plus reference TRBV5-1 and TRBJ2-7, the full variable domain is KAGVTQTPRYLIKTRGQQVTLSCSPISGHRSVSWYQQTPGQGLQFLFEYFSETQRNKGNFPGRFSGRQFSNSRSEMNVSTLELGDSALYLCASSRGQGDEQYFGPGTRLTVT.

The rearrangement joins TRBV6-6 to TRBJ1-4; the D gene is possibly TRBD1 (6 bases). Per germline, CDR1 MNHNY and CDR2 SVGAGI (reference sequence). This CDR3 is 15 amino acids long. V was pared by 5 bases and J by 4 bases, with 14 bases between. The chain's CDR3 is CASSLRGGVNEKLFF. CDR3 nucleotides: TGTGCCAGCAGTCTTAGAGGGGGGGTTAATGAAAAACTGTTTTTT.

This chain connects TRBV2 to TRBJ1-1; D call uncertain. Deletions cut 6 bases from V and 2 bases from J, with 10 bases between. CDR1 is SNHLY, CDR2 FYNNEI, per germline. The CDR3 is 13 residues long. The CDR3 spells CASRAQPNTEAFF. The CDR3, as DNA: TGTGCCAGCAGGGCACAACCAAACACTGAAGCTTTCTTT. The variable domain in full, completed from reference TRBV2 and TRBJ1-1, reads EPEVTQTPSHQVTQMGQEVILRCVPISNHLYFYWYRQILGQKVEFLVSFYNNEISEKSEIFDDQFSVERPDGSNFTLKIRSTKLEDSAMYFCASRAQPNTEAFFGQGTRLTVV.

This CDR3 is CASSPPGRLTSGANVLTF. The DNA for the CDR3 is TGTGCCAGCTCACCACCGGGGCGGTTAACCTCTGGGGCCAACGTCCTGACTTTC. This rearrangement joins TRBV18 to TRBJ2-6, with D possibly TRBD1 on 5 matching bases. Trimming left V 0 bases short and J 0 bases short, with 12 bases between. In germline, CDR1 is KGHSH, CDR2 LQKENI. CDR3 length: 18 residues.

The chain combines TRBV28 with TRBJ1-3; 9 bases line up with TRBD1. The V segment lost 4 bases and the J segment 3 bases; nucleotides outside the gene matches: 7. This CDR3 comprises 16 residues. The germline V gene encodes CDR1 MDHEN and CDR2 SYDVKM. CDR3 protein: CASSSGTGNRGNTIYF. The DNA of the CDR3 is TGTGCCAGCAGTTCGGGGACAGGGAATCGTGGAAACACCATATATTTT. Drawing the rest from reference TRBV28 and TRBJ1-3, the complete variable domain is DVKVTQSSRYLVKRTGEKVFLECVQDMDHENMFWYRQDPGLGLRLIYFSYDVKMKEKGDIPEGYSVSREKKERFSLILESASTNQTSMYLCASSSGTGNRGNTIYFGEGSWLTVV.

The rearrangement links TRBV18 to TRBJ1-2, with D unclear. The CDR3 runs 15 residues. Germline CDR1 KGHSH, CDR2 LQKENI. V dropped 3 bases and J dropped 8 bases, with 19 bases sitting between them. CDR3 sequence: CASSPEVGGQKGYTF. CDR3 bases: TGTGCCAGCTCACCGGAGGTGGGAGGGCAAAAGGGCTACACCTTC.

The chain recombines TRBV7-2 with TRBJ2-7; D possibly corresponds to TRBD1 (6 bases). CDR1 and CDR2 (germline): SGHTA, FQGNSA. V lost 1 base to trimming and J lost 0 bases, with 13 bases between them. The CDR3 has 16 residues. CDR3 coding DNA: TGTGCCAGCAGCTTAGTTGGGACGGACAGCTCCTACGAGCAGTACTTC. It codes for CASSLVGTDSSYEQYF.

The rearrangement joins TRBV30 to TRBJ2-3; 10 nucleotides line up with TRBD2. Germline V gives CDR1 GTSNPN, CDR2 SVGIG (reference sequence). Trimming removed 2 bases from V and 6 bases from J; junction bases left unmatched: 11. The CDR3 covers 16 residues. The CDR3 sequence is CAWSRLSGRVSDTQYF. For the CDR3, the DNA is TGTGCCTGGAGTCGTCTCAGCGGGAGGGTCTCGGATACGCAGTATTTT.